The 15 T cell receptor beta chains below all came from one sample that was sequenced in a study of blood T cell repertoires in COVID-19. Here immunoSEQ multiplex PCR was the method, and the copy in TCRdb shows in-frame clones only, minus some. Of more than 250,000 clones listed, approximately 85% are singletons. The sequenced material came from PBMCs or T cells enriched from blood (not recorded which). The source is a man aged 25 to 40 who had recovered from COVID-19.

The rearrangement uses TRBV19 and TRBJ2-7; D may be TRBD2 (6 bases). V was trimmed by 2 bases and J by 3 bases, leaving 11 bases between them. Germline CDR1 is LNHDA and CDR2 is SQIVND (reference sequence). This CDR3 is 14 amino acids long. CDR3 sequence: CASSIPGVYYEQYF. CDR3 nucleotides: TGTGCCAGTAGTATACCGGGGGTATACTACGAGCAGTACTTC.

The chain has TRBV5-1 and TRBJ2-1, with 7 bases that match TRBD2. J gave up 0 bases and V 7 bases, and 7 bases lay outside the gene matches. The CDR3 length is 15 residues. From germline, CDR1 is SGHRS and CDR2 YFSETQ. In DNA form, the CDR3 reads TGCGCCAGCGGGCGGGAGAGCTTCTCCTACAATGAGCAGTTCTTC. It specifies CASGRESFSYNEQFF.

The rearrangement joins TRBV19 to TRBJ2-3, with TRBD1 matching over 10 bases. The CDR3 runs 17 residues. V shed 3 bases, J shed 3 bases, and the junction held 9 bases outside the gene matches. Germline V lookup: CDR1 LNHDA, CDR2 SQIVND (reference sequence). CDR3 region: CASSMGDRGLRTDTQYF. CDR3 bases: TGTGCCAGTAGTATGGGGGACAGGGGATTACGGACAGATACGCAGTATTTT. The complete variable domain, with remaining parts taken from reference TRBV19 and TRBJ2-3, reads DGGITQSPKYLFRKEGQNVTLSCEQNLNHDAMYWYRQDPGQGLRLIYYSQIVNDFQKGDIAEGYSVSREKKESFPLTVTSAQKNPTAFYLCASSMGDRGLRTDTQYFGPGTRLTVL.

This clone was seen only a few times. For the CDR3, the DNA is TGTGCCACCAGTGAAAAACAGGGCGCTAGCTCCTACAATGAGCAGTTCTTC. Amino acid sequence: CATSEKQGASSYNEQFF. The genes are TRBV24-1 and TRBJ2-1; a weak D match, TRBD1 (6 bases). Germline V lookup: CDR1 KGHDR, CDR2 SFDVKD. The CDR3 extends over 17 amino acids. The V end lost 4 bases, the J end lost 0 bases, and 15 bases lay between the germline ends.

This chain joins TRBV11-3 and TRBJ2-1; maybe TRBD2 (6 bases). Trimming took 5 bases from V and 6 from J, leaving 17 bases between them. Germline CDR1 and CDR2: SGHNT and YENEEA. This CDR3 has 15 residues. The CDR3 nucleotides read TGTGCCAGCAGCCCTTTACACGGGACTGGCAATGAGCAGTTCTTC. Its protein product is CASSPLHGTGNEQFF. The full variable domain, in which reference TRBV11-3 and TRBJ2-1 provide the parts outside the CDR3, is EAGVVQSPRYKIIEKKQPVAFWCNPISGHNTLYWYLQNLGQGPELLIRYENEEAVDDSQLPKDRFSAERLKGVDSTLKIQPAELGDSAVYLCASSPLHGTGNEQFFGPGTRLTVL.

The CDR3, as DNA: TGTGCCAGCAGCTTAGGGACCGGGATGAACACTGAAGCTTTCTTT. Its protein product is CASSLGTGMNTEAFF. This sequence joins TRBV11-2 and TRBJ1-1; D uncertain. The CDR3 extends over 15 amino acids. Germline-derived CDR1 and CDR2 are SGHAT and FQNNGV. V was shortened by 1 base and J by 0 bases, with 9 bases between the two germline ends.

In nucleotides, the CDR3 is TGTGCCAGCAGTTACTCACAGAACCGTGGCTACACCTTC. This codes for CASSYSQNRGYTF. The chain joins TRBV6-6 to TRBJ1-2; the D is unclear. Germline assignment: CDR1 MNHNY and CDR2 SVGAGI (reference sequence). V lost 0 bases to trimming and J lost 7 bases, with 9 bases between them. The CDR3 covers 13 residues.

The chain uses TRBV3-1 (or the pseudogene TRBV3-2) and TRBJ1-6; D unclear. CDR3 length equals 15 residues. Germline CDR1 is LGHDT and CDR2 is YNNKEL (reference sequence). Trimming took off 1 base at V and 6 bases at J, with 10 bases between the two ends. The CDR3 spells CASSQVLVSNSPLHF. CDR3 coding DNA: TGTGCCAGCAGCCAAGTGCTCGTCAGTAATTCACCCCTCCACTTT.

The CDR3, as DNA: TGTGCCAGCAGTGGGGACAGTGCCTATGGCTACACCTTC. Translation: CASSGDSAYGYTF. The chain combines TRBV6-6 with TRBJ1-2; 7 nucleotides align to TRBD1. J gave up 4 bases and V 5 bases, and 4 bases lay outside the gene matches. This CDR3 contains 13 residues. The germline V gene encodes CDR1 MNHNY and CDR2 SVGAGI (reference sequence).

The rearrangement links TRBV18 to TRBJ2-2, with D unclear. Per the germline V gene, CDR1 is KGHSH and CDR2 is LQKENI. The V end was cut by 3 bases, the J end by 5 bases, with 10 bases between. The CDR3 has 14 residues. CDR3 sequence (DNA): TGTGCCAGCTCACCGATAGCCTCAACCGGGGAGCTGTTTTTT. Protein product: CASSPIASTGELFF.

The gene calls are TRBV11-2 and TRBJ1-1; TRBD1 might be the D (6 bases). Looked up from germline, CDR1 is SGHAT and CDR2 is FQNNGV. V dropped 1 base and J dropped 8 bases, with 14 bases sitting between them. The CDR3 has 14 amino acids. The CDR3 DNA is TGTGCCAGCAGCTTAGTTTGGGAGGGGGGGGAAGCTTTCTTT. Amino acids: CASSLVWEGGEAFF.

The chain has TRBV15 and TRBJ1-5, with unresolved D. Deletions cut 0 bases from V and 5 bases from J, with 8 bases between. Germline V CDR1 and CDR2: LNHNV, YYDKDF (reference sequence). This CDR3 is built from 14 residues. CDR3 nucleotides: TGTGCCACCAGCAGAGATCCCCGGGATCAGCCCCAGCATTTT. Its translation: CATSRDPRDQPQHF.

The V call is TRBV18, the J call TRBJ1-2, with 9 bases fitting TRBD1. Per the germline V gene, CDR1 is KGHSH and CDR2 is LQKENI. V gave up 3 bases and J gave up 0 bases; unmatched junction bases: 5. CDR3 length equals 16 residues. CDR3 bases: TGTGCCAGCTCACCCGGGACAGGGATAGCTAACTATGGCTACACCTTC. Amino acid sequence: CASSPGTGIANYGYTF.

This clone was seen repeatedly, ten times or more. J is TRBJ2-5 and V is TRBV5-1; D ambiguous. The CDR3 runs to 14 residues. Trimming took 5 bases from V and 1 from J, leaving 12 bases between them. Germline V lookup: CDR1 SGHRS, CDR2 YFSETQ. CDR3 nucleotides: TGCGCCAGCAGGCCGTTACACCTCCAAGAGACCCAGTACTTC. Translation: CASRPLHLQETQYF.

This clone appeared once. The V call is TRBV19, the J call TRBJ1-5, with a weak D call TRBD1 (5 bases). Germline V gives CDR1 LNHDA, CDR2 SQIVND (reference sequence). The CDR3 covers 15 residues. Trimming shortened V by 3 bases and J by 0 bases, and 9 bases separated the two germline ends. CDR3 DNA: TGTGCCAGTAGTATTAGGAGGGGTAGCAATCAGCCCCAGCATTTT. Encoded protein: CASSIRRGSNQPQHF. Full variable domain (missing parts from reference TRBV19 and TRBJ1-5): DGGITQSPKYLFRKEGQNVTLSCEQNLNHDAMYWYRQDPGQGLRLIYYSQIVNDFQKGDIAEGYSVSREKKESFPLTVTSAQKNPTAFYLCASSIRRGSNQPQHFGDGTRLSIL.